The 12 T cell receptor beta chains listed next were all sequenced from one sample in a study of beta chain features in type 1 diabetes. Study-wide findings and caveats: In all four CD4+ subsets, TCRB CDR3 length was significantly, moderately reduced in type 1 diabetes.

These TCRs are of unknown antigen specificity. Expressed TCRB transcripts got sequenced, as all isolated RNA was reverse transcribed. Method: immunoSEQ multiplex PCR; TCRdb's copy keeps in-frame clones and lacks some. The sample has 160,000 or so clones; approximately 8.8% are singletons. The sample was central memory CD4+ T cells from blood. The receptor source for this set is a woman between 25 and 40 years old with type 1 diabetes.

This clone was recorded a few times. This chain connects TRBV4-2 to TRBJ2-7; TRBD2 matches at 12 bases. V was clipped by 4 bases and J by 9 bases; unmatched bases: 7. Germline loops: CDR1 LGHNA, CDR2 YNFKEQ. The CDR3 sequence is 14 residues long. The CDR3 DNA follows: TGTGCCAGCAGCCGCCGACTAGCGGGAGAGGTGCAGTACTTC. It encodes CASSRRLAGEVQYF.

This chain joins TRBV29-1 and TRBJ2-7; D might be TRBD1 (5 bases). Between the trimmed V and J ends, which lost 7 bases and 2 bases, there was a span of 18 bases. The CDR3 has 14 residues. The germline V gene has CDR1 SQVTM and CDR2 ANQGSEA. CDR3: CSARGQSYPYEQYF. Written as DNA, the CDR3 is TGCAGCGCCCGAGGACAATCCTACCCCTACGAGCAGTACTTC.

This clone was found a few times. This chain joins TRBV28 and TRBJ1-1, with a tentative D call TRBD1 (6 bases). Trimming removed 7 bases at V and 4 bases at J, with 16 bases between. The CDR3 covers 14 residues. Per germline, CDR1 MDHEN and CDR2 SYDVKM. The CDR3 nucleotides read TGTGCCAGCACCGAAGGAGACAGGAGCACTGAAGCTTTCTTT. Protein product: CASTEGDRSTEAFF.

The chain couples TRBV2 to TRBJ1-2; D might be TRBD1 (5 bases). The CDR3 length is 15 residues. With 3 bases removed from V and 5 bases from J, the gap between germline ends came to 16 bases. Germline-derived CDR1 and CDR2 are SNHLY and FYNNEI. This CDR3 reads CASSDRRGAGYGYTF. The CDR3 DNA reads TGTGCCAGCAGTGATAGAAGGGGCGCAGGGTATGGCTACACCTTC.

This rearrangement joins TRBV4-1 to TRBJ2-1; 10 bases match TRBD2. The CDR3 covers 15 residues. Germline V gene sequence: CDR1 MGHRA, CDR2 YSYEKL. The V gene end was trimmed by 1 base and the J gene end by 7 bases; junction bases not matched to a gene: 4. The CDR3 spells CASSQGSGRANEQFF. CDR3 coding DNA: TGCGCCAGCAGCCAAGGGAGCGGGAGGGCGAATGAGCAGTTCTTC.

Here the CDR3 DNA reads TGTGCCTGGAGTGTGCAGGGATTAGGCGAGCAGTACTTC. This translates into CAWSVQGLGEQYF. The chain combines TRBV30 with TRBJ2-7; D perhaps matches TRBD1 (5 bases). Germline V gene lookup returns CDR1 GTSNPN and CDR2 SVGIG (reference sequence). CDR3 size: 13 residues. V was pared by 0 bases and J by 6 bases, with 12 bases between. Together with reference TRBV30 and TRBJ2-7, the CDR3 gives the full variable domain: SQTIHQWPATLVQPVGSPLSLECTVEGTSNPNLYWYRQAAGRGLQLLFYSVGIGQISSEVPQNLSASRPQDRQFILSSKKLLLSDSGFYLCAWSVQGLGEQYFGPGTRLTVT.

This clone was counted a few times. V gene TRBV25-1 combines with J gene TRBJ2-7, with a tentative D call TRBD2 (5 bases). This CDR3 is built from 13 residues. Per germline, CDR1 MGHDK and CDR2 SYGVNS. Trimming took off 6 bases at V and 5 bases at J, with 14 bases between the two ends. The CDR3 region has the DNA TGTGCCAGCAGCATTATTCAGGAGGACGAGCAGTACTTC. Its protein is CASSIIQEDEQYF.

This clone has just a few counts. The V and J genes are TRBV29-1 and TRBJ1-2; D is possibly TRBD1 (5 bases). Trimming removed 1 base from V and 5 bases from J, with 11 bases in between. The CDR3 contains 13 residues. Germline CDR1 reads SQVTM; CDR2 reads ANQGSEA. The CDR3, as DNA: TGCAGCGTTGAAGGATCCGGGGGATATGGCTACACCTTC. It translates to CSVEGSGGYGYTF.

The J gene is TRBJ2-7, the V gene TRBV28; 14 bases map to TRBD2. This CDR3 is built from 15 residues. V was pared by 7 bases and J by 6 bases, with 8 bases of the junction left unmatched. Per the germline V gene, CDR1 is MDHEN and CDR2 is SYDVKM. The CDR3 DNA is TGTGCCAGCATCGAGTCGGGACTAGCGGGAGCCGAGCAGTACTTC. Translation: CASIESGLAGAEQYF.

V gene TRBV19 combines with J gene TRBJ2-1; 7 bases are a match to TRBD1. V shed 7 bases and J 0 bases; nucleotides not matched to a gene: 6. Germline-derived CDR1 and CDR2 are LNHDA and SQIVND (reference sequence). The CDR3 length is 15 residues. CDR3 in DNA: TGTGCCAGTACAGACAGGGCTCGCTCCTACAATGAGCAGTTCTTC. It yields the protein CASTDRARSYNEQFF.

The chain combines TRBV19 with TRBJ2-5, with D perhaps matching TRBD1 (5 bases). V lost 8 bases, J lost 5 bases, and 15 bases lay in between. The CDR3 length is 13 residues. Germline V lookup: CDR1 LNHDA, CDR2 SQIVND (reference sequence). CDR3: CASSQGSSETQYF. The DNA of the CDR3 is TGTGCCAGTTCGCAGGGCAGCTCGGAGACCCAGTACTTC. The variable domain in full, with the rest retrieved from reference TRBV19 and TRBJ2-5, is DGGITQSPKYLFRKEGQNVTLSCEQNLNHDAMYWYRQDPGQGLRLIYYSQIVNDFQKGDIAEGYSVSREKKESFPLTVTSAQKNPTAFYLCASSQGSSETQYFGPGTRLLVL.

This clone came up a few times. The chain couples TRBV6-1 to TRBJ2-5; D is perhaps TRBD1 (6 bases). This CDR3 comprises 14 residues. Germline V gene data show CDR1 as MNHNS and CDR2 as SASEGT. Trimming took off 5 bases at V and 4 bases at J, with 14 bases between the two ends. The CDR3 region is CASSTGLRRETQYF. The DNA for the CDR3 is TGTGCCAGCAGTACAGGGTTGAGGAGAGAGACCCAGTACTTC.